Below, 20 T cell receptor beta chains from the same sample are listed, as sequenced in a study of human T cells and chemical hapten exposure. TCRdb processed the RACE reads anew with MiXCR; each CDR3 protein has one entry. The profile shows about 45,000 distinct CDR3 sequences, 3.7% of them singletons. Time point denoted: healthy volunteer bleed at 6 weeks. RNA extraction used unfractionated whole blood as the source of total RNA. Sequenced material: whole blood. These receptors were collected from a human donor in good health. Some clones in this sample may be carry-over from other donors' samples.

This clonotype was counted ten times or more. CDR3 in DNA: TGCAGTGCTAGAGAAGCGGCGAACACCGGGGAGCTGTTTTTT. This translates into CSAREAANTGELFF. The chain employs TRBV20-1 and TRBJ2-2; D may be TRBD2 (5 bases). This CDR3 comprises 14 residues. Germline V CDR1 and CDR2: DFQATT, SNEGSKA (reference sequence). V was pared by 0 bases and J by 0 bases, with 5 bases between.

The chain has TRBV15 and TRBJ2-1; 13 positions agree with TRBD2. The CDR3 totals 18 residues. Germline loops: CDR1 LNHNV, CDR2 YYDKDF (reference sequence). The V and J ends lost 3 bases and 8 bases, in that order; junction bases with no gene match: 13. The CDR3 loop reads CATSSPLAGLAGVYEQFF. The CDR3 DNA sequence: TGTGCCACCAGCAGCCCTCTCGCCGGACTAGCGGGAGTCTATGAGCAGTTCTTC.

This clonotype was seen repeatedly, ten times or more. V and J are TRBV27 and TRBJ1-2; 9 bases line up with TRBD1. J lost 6 bases, V lost 4 bases, and 12 bases had no gene match. Germline V gene lookup returns CDR1 MNHEY and CDR2 SMNVEV (reference sequence). There are 16 residues in the CDR3. This chain's CDR3 is CASSSHYRGRKDGYTF. In nucleotides, the CDR3 is TGTGCCAGCAGTTCCCACTACAGGGGGCGAAAGGATGGCTACACCTTC.

The sample holds many counts of this clonotype. The V call is TRBV5-4, the J call TRBJ2-3; D possibly uses TRBD1 or TRBD2 (5 bases each). The length of the CDR3 is 15 residues. The V gene's germline CDR1 is SGHNT and CDR2 YYREEE (reference sequence). The V end lost 5 bases, the J end lost 1 base, and 14 bases lay between the germline ends. The CDR3 is CASRTGTARTDTQYF. CDR3 nucleotide sequence: TGTGCCAGCAGGACGGGGACCGCACGCACAGATACGCAGTATTTT.

Many counts were recorded for this clonotype. The V call is TRBV5-4, the J call TRBJ2-2, with D perhaps TRBD1 (9 bases). The CDR3 sequence is 16 residues long. Per the germline V gene, CDR1 is SGHNT and CDR2 is YYREEE (reference sequence). V lost 4 bases and J lost 3, with 16 bases in between. CDR3 sequence (DNA): TGTGCCAGCAGCCCGGGACAGGGACTAGACACCGGGGAGCTGTTTTTT. Translated, it gives CASSPGQGLDTGELFF. Variable domain in full (rest from reference TRBV5-4 and TRBJ2-2): ETGVTQSPTHLIKTRGQQVTLRCSSQSGHNTVSWYQQALGQGPQFIFQYYREEENGRGNFPPRFSGLQFPNYSSELNVNALELDDSALYLCASSPGQGLDTGELFFGEGSRLTVL.

The chain has TRBV24-1 and TRBJ2-7; 7 bases are shared with TRBD1. With 4 bases clipped from V and 6 bases from J, the junction kept 14 bases outside the gene matches. Germline values: CDR1 KGHDR, CDR2 SFDVKD. This CDR3 spans 16 amino acids. The CDR3 loop reads CATSDPRDSPIGEQYF. The CDR3 DNA sequence: TGTGCCACCAGTGACCCCCGGGACAGCCCTATCGGCGAGCAGTACTTC.

This clonotype was seen ten or more times. The chain joins TRBV6-1 to TRBJ1-1; 7 nucleotides line up with TRBD1. Germline V CDR1 and CDR2: MNHNS, SASEGT. The CDR3 consists of 13 residues. V dropped 8 bases and J dropped 8; count of bases not matched to a gene: 11. The CDR3 loop reads CASFWTGYSEAFF. CDR3 DNA: TGTGCCAGCTTTTGGACAGGTTACTCGGAAGCTTTCTTT.

This clonotype was seen many times. The gene calls are TRBV7-2 and TRBJ2-7; 8 positions agree with TRBD1. Germline loops: CDR1 SGHTA, CDR2 FQGNSA. The J segment lost 0 bases and the V segment lost 4 bases, leaving 8 bases of the junction unmatched. The CDR3 consists of 16 residues. CDR3: CASSSPGQVYSYEQYF. In DNA, the CDR3 is TGTGCCAGCAGCTCGCCGGGACAGGTCTACTCCTACGAGCAGTACTTC. The full variable domain, with the rest looked up from reference TRBV7-2 and TRBJ2-7, is GAGVSQSPSNKVTEKGKDVELRCDPISGHTALYWYRQSLGQGLEFLIYFQGNSAPDKSGLPSDRFSAERTGGSVSTLTIQRTQQEDSAVYLCASSSPGQVYSYEQYFGPGTRLTVT.

This clonotype was seen ten or more times. The V call is TRBV9, the J call TRBJ2-3; 7 positions agree with TRBD2. The CDR3 runs to 18 residues. Germline CDR1 and CDR2: SGDLS and YYNGEE. Trimming at V came to 1 base and at J to 0 bases, leaving 11 bases not matched to a gene. The CDR3 loop is CASSVLGTTLRSTDTQYF. The CDR3 coding sequence is TGTGCCAGCAGCGTATTGGGGACTACTTTACGAAGCACAGATACGCAGTATTTT.

V is TRBV6-6 and J is TRBJ2-3; D may be TRBD1 (5 bases). This CDR3 is 13 amino acids long. Between the trimmed V and J ends, which lost 7 bases and 4 bases, there was a span of 12 bases. CDR1 is MNHNY, CDR2 SVGAGI, per germline (reference sequence). This chain's CDR3 is CASKGQGADTQYF. The CDR3 bases are TGTGCCAGCAAAGGCCAAGGGGCAGATACGCAGTATTTT.

This clonotype was detected many times. This chain connects TRBV4-1 to TRBJ2-6; 9 nucleotides match TRBD1. After removal of 3 bases from V and 4 bases from J, the junction contained 10 bases not matched to a gene. Germline-derived CDR1 and CDR2 are MGHRA and YSYEKL. CDR3 length equals 18 residues. Here the CDR3 reads CASSQPGQGRLGANVLTF. CDR3 bases: TGCGCCAGCAGCCAGCCGGGACAGGGCCGGTTGGGGGCCAACGTCCTGACTTTC.

The J gene is TRBJ2-3, the V gene TRBV7-3, with D perhaps TRBD1 (6 bases). This CDR3 comprises 14 residues. V gave up 3 bases and J gave up 4 bases, with 11 bases separating them. The germline V gene has CDR1 SGHTA and CDR2 FQGTGA. The CDR3 loop reads CASSLQGNSDTQYF. CDR3 nucleotides: TGTGCCAGCAGCTTGCAGGGGAATTCAGATACGCAGTATTTT.

There are a few counts of this clonotype. The chain employs TRBV7-3 and TRBJ2-1; TRBD1 matches 10 bases. CDR3 length: 14 residues. The V segment lost 5 bases and the J segment 10 bases; nucleotides outside the gene matches: 8. The germline CDR1 and CDR2 sequences are SGHTA and FQGTGA. The CDR3 spells CASSPGTGVGEQFF. For the CDR3, the DNA is TGTGCCAGCAGCCCCGGGACAGGGGTTGGGGAGCAGTTCTTC.

This clonotype has ten or more counts. The chain links TRBV10-3 to TRBJ2-7, with TRBD1 matching over 7 bases. The germline V gene has CDR1 ENHRY and CDR2 SYGVKD. The CDR3 is made up of 15 amino acids. J was trimmed by 2 bases and V by 3 bases; bases with no gene match: 7. The CDR3 loop reads CAISDPAGGTYEQYF. For the CDR3, the DNA is TGTGCCATCAGTGACCCGGCAGGGGGAACCTACGAGCAGTACTTC.

This clonotype was seen ten or more times. This chain connects TRBV6-6 to TRBJ1-2, with D tentatively TRBD1 (5 bases). The CDR3 loop spans 13 amino acids. The germline V gene has CDR1 MNHNY and CDR2 SVGAGI (reference sequence). V was cut by 4 bases and J by 4 bases, with 10 bases left in between. CDR3 loop: CASSSTVTYGYTF. The CDR3 region has the DNA TGTGCCAGCAGTTCGACAGTCACCTATGGCTACACCTTC.

This chain connects TRBV5-5 to TRBJ1-1; 7 nucleotides match TRBD1. This CDR3 spans 17 amino acids. From germline, CDR1 is SGHKS and CDR2 YYEKEE (reference sequence). The ends lost 1 base at V and 5 bases at J; junction bases unmatched: 14. The CDR3 here is CASSLNPLGQGGTEAFF. CDR3 DNA: TGTGCCAGCAGCTTGAATCCTCTGGGCCAGGGGGGTACTGAAGCTTTCTTT.

In this sample, this clonotype turned up many times. The chain is built from TRBV12-3 or TRBV12-4 and TRBJ2-3, with 8 bases lining up with TRBD2. The CDR3 is 15 amino acids. Trimming at V came to 6 bases and at J to 2 bases, leaving 7 bases not matched to a gene. The CDR3 protein is CASSSRGGATDTQYF. For the CDR3, the DNA is TGTGCCAGCAGCTCCCGGGGGGGGGCCACAGATACGCAGTATTTT.

Ten or more counts support this clonotype. This chain joins TRBV15 and TRBJ2-5; maybe TRBD2 (6 bases). Looked up from germline, CDR1 is LNHNV and CDR2 is YYDKDF (reference sequence). Trimming cost V 1 base and J 2 bases, with 11 bases left between them. This CDR3 region has 15 residues. This chain's CDR3 is CATSRVGGSQETQYF. The CDR3 DNA reads TGTGCCACCAGCAGAGTTGGGGGGAGTCAAGAGACCCAGTACTTC. Full variable domain (remainder filled in from reference TRBV15 and TRBJ2-5): DAMVIQNPRYQVTQFGKPVTLSCSQTLNHNVMYWYQQKSSQAPKLLFHYYDKDFNNEADTPDNFQSRRPNTSFCFLDIRSPGLGDTAMYLCATSRVGGSQETQYFGPGTRLLVL.

This clonotype was detected ten times or more. The CDR3 DNA sequence: TGTGCCAATACGAGGCTAGCGGGCCCCTCGGTGCACAATGAGCAGTTCTTC. Protein sequence: CANTRLAGPSVHNEQFF. The V call is TRBV7-9, the J call TRBJ2-1, with TRBD2 matching over 8 bases. V was clipped by 10 bases and J by 5 bases; unmatched bases: 19. CDR1 and CDR2 (germline): SEHNR, FQNEAQ (reference sequence). The CDR3 consists of 17 residues.

This chain joins TRBV28 and TRBJ2-2; 8 bases map to TRBD1. The CDR3 spans 14 residues. Germline V gene data show CDR1 as MDHEN and CDR2 as SYDVKM. Trimming cost V 3 bases and J 5 bases; bases outside gene matches: 2. The CDR3 reads CASSFRTGTGELFF. In DNA, the CDR3 is TGTGCCAGCAGTTTCAGGACAGGGACCGGGGAGCTGTTTTTT.